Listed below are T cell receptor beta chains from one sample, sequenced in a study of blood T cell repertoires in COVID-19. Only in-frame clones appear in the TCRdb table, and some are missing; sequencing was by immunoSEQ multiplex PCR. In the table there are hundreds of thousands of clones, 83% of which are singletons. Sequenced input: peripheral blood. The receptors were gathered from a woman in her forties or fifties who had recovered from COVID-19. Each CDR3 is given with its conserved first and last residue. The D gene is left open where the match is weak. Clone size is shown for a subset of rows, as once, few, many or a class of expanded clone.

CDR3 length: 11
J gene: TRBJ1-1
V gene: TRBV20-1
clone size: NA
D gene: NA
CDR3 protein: CSARGGAEAFF
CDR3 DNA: TGCAGTGCTAGAGGGGGGGCTGAAGCTTTCTTT

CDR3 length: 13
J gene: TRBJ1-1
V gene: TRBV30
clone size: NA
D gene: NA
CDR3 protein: CASQGGEGTEAFF
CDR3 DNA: TGTGCCTCTCAAGGTGGTGAGGGCACTGAAGCTTTCTTT

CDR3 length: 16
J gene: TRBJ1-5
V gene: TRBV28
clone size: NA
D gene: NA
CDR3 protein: CASSPPTGFSNQPQHF
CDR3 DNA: TGTGCCAGCAGCCCACCTACAGGGTTTAGCAATCAGCCCCAGCATTTT

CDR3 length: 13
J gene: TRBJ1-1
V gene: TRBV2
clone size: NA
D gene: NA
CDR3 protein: CASMRGLNTEAFF
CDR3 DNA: TGTGCCAGCATGAGGGGGTTGAACACTGAAGCTTTCTTT

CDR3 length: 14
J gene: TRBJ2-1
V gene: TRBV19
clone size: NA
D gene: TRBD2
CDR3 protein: CASSQRGNYNEQFF
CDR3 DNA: TGTGCCAGTAGCCAGCGGGGGAACTACAATGAGCAGTTCTTC

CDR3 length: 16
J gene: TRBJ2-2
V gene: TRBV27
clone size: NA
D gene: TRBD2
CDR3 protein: CASTSGGLLNTGELFF
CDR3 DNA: TGTGCCAGCACCTCGGGGGGACTCTTGAACACCGGGGAGCTGTTTTTT

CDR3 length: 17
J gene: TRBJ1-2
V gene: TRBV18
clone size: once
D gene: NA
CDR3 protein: CASSRTSGEVYGYGYTF
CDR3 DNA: TGTGCCAGCTCACGTACTTCAGGGGAAGTCTATGGGTATGGCTACACCTTC

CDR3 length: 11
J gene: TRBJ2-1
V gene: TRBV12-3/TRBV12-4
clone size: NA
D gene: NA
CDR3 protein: CASSFGALEFF
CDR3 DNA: TGTGCCAGCAGTTTTGGGGCGCTCGAGTTCTTC

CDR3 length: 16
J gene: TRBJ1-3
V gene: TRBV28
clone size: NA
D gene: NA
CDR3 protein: CASSPQGKSSGNTIYF
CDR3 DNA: TGTGCCAGCAGTCCGCAGGGGAAAAGCTCTGGAAACACCATATATTTT

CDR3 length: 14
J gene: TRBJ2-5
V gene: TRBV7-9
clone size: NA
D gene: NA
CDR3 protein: CASSSYRVGETQYF
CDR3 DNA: TGTGCCAGCAGCTCGTACAGGGTCGGGGAGACCCAGTACTTC

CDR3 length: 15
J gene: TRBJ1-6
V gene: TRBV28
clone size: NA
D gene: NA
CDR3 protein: CASFPGARGNSPLHF
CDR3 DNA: TGTGCCAGCTTCCCAGGAGCTCGGGGAAATTCACCCCTCCACTTT

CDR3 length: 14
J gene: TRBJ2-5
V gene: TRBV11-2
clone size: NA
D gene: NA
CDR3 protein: CASSSRLQTGTQYF
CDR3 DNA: TGTGCCAGCAGCTCCCGACTCCAAACGGGGACCCAGTACTTC

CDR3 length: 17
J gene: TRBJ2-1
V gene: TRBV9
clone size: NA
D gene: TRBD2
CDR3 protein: CASTSDYGAGANNEQFF
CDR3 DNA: TGTGCCAGCACATCGGACTATGGAGCGGGGGCCAACAATGAGCAGTTCTTC

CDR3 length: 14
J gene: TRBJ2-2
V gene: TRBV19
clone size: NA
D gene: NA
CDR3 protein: CASSTRQDTGELFF
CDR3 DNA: TGTGCCAGTAGTACCCGACAGGACACCGGGGAGCTGTTTTTT

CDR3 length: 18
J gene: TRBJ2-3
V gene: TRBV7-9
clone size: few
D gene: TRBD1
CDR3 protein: CASSQTTGQGALTDTQYF
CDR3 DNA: TGTGCCAGCAGCCAAACTACGGGACAGGGGGCGCTTACAGATACGCAGTATTTT

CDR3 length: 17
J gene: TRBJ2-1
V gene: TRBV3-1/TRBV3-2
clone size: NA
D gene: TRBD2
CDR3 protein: CASSLSSAGDSYNEQFF
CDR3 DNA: TGTGCCAGCAGCCTCAGCTCGGCGGGAGACTCCTACAATGAGCAGTTCTTC

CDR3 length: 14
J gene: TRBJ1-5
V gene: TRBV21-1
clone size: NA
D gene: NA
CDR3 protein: CASSKSGGNQPQHF
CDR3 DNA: TGTGCCAGCAGCAAATCAGGGGGCAATCAGCCCCAGCATTTT

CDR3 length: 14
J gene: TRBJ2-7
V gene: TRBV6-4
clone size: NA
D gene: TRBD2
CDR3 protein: CASSAQAGFYEQYF
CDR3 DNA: TGTGCCAGCAGTGCCCAAGCGGGATTTTACGAGCAGTACTTC

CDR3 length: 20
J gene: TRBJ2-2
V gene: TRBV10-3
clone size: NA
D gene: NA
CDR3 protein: CAISEPLRQSLQSNTGELFF
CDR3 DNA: TGTGCCATCAGTGAGCCCTTACGACAGAGCCTCCAATCGAACACCGGGGAGCTGTTTTTT

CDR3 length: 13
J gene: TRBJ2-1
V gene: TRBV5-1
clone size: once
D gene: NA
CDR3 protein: CASSPPRSNEQFF
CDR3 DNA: TGCGCCAGCAGTCCTCCCCGGAGCAATGAGCAGTTCTTC

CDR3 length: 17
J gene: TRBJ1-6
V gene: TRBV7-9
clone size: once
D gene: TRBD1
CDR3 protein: CASSLVDRGSNNSPLHF
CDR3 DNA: TGTGCCAGCAGCTTAGTCGACAGGGGCTCCAATAATTCACCCCTCCACTTT

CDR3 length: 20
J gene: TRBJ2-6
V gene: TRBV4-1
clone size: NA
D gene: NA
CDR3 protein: CASSQDARGRGNSGANVLTF
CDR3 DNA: TGCGCCAGCAGCCAAGATGCGCGCGGCAGGGGAAACTCTGGGGCCAACGTCCTGACTTTC

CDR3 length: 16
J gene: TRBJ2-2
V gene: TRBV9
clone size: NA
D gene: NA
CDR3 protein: CASSVEAGRITGELFF
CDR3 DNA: TGTGCCAGCAGCGTAGAAGCAGGGCGTATTACCGGGGAGCTGTTTTTT

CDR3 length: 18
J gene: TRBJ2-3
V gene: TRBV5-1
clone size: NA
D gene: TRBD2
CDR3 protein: CASSLENLAGYSTDTQYF
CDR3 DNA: TGCGCCAGCAGCTTGGAAAACCTAGCGGGCTATAGCACAGATACGCAGTATTTT

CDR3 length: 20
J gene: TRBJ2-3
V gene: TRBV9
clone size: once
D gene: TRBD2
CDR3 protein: CASSPGTSGRPRGGTDTQYF
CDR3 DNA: TGTGCCAGCAGCCCTGGGACTAGCGGTCGACCAAGGGGGGGCACAGATACGCAGTATTTT

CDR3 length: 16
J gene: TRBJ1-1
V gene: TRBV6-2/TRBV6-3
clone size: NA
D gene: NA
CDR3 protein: CASSYARGKRGTEAFF
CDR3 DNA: TGTGCCAGCAGTTACGCCAGGGGAAAAAGAGGCACTGAAGCTTTCTTT

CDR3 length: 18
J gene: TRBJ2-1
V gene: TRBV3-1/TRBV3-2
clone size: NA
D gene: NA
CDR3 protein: CASSQQLNSLSSYNEQFF
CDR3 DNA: TGTGCCAGCAGCCAGCAACTAAATAGCCTCAGCTCCTACAATGAGCAGTTCTTC

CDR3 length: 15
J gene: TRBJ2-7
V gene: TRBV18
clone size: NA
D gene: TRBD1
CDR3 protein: CATTILPGQSYEQYF
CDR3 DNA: TGTGCCACCACCATCTTACCGGGACAGAGCTACGAGCAGTACTTC

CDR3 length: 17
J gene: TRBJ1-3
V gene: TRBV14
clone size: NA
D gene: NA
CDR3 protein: CASSNLGQGFSGNTIYF
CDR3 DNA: TGTGCCAGCTCCAACCTGGGGCAGGGGTTCTCTGGAAACACCATATATTTT

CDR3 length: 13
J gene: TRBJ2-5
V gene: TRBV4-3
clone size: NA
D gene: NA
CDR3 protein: CASSQATRETQYF
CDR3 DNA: TGCGCCAGCAGCCAAGCTACGAGGGAGACCCAGTACTTC

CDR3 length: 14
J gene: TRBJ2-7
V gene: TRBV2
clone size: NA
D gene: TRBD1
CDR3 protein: CASSGTGKISEQYF
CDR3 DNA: TGTGCCAGCAGTGGGACAGGGAAGATAAGCGAGCAGTACTTC

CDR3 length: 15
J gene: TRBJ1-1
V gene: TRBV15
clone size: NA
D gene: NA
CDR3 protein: CATSRTQGLNTEAFF
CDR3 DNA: TGTGCCACCAGCAGAACACAGGGACTGAACACTGAAGCTTTCTTT

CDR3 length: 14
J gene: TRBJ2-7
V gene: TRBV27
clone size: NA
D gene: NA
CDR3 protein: CASRLTGGPYEQYF
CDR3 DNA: TGTGCCAGCCGGTTGACAGGAGGTCCCTACGAGCAGTACTTC

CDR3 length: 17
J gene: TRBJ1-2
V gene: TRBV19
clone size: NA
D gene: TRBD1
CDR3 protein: CASSTTKGTGFNYGYTF
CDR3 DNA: TGTGCCAGTAGTACCACCAAAGGGACAGGATTTAACTATGGCTACACCTTC

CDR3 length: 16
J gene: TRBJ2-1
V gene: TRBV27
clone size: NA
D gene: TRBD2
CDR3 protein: CASSSPPGLDMNEQFF
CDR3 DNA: TGTGCCAGCAGTTCCCCTCCGGGACTAGACATGAATGAGCAGTTCTTC

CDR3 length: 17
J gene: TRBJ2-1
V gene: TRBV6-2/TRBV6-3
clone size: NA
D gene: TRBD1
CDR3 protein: CASSSYGGQGAANEQFF
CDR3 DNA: TGTGCCAGCAGCTCCTACGGGGGACAGGGGGCGGCCAATGAGCAGTTCTTC

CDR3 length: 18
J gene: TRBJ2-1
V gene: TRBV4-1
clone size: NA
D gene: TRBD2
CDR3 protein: CASSQDQVTGGTYNEQFF
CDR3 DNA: TGCGCCAGCAGCCAAGATCAGGTGACGGGGGGGACCTACAATGAGCAGTTCTTC

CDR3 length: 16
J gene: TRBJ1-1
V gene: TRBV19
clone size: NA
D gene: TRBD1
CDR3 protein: CASSAFPGQGRAEAFF
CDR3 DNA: TGTGCCAGTAGTGCTTTTCCGGGACAGGGGAGAGCTGAAGCTTTCTTT

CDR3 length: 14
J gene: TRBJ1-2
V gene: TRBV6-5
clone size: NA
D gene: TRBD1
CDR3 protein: CASSRTGGDYGYTF
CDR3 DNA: TGTGCCAGCAGTCGGACAGGGGGCGACTATGGCTACACCTTC

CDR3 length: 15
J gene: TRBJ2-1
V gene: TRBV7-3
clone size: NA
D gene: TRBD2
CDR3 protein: CASSPAGTRGGEQFF
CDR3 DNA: TGTGCCAGCAGCCCTGCCGGGACTAGAGGTGGTGAGCAGTTCTTC

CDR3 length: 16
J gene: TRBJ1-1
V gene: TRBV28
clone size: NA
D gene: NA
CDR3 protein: CASSLEDNSLNTEAFF
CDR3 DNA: TGTGCCAGCAGTCTAGAGGACAACAGCTTGAACACTGAAGCTTTCTTT

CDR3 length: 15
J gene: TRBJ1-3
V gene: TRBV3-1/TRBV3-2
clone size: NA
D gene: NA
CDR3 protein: CASGITGFFGNTIYF
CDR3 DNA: TGTGCCAGTGGGATAACAGGGTTCTTTGGAAACACCATATATTTT

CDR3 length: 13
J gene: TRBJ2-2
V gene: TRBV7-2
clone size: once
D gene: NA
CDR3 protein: CASSLQVAGELFF
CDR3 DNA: TGTGCCAGCAGCTTACAGGTGGCCGGGGAGCTGTTTTTT

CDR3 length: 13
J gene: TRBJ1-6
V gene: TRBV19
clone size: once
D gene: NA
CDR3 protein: CASSIAPTKSLHF
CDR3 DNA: TGTGCCAGTAGTATAGCTCCTACTAAGTCCCTCCACTTT

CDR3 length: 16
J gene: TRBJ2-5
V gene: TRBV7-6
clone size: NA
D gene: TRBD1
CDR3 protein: CASSLGQGAIRETQYF
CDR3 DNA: TGTGCCAGCAGCTTAGGGCAGGGGGCCATCCGGGAGACCCAGTACTTC

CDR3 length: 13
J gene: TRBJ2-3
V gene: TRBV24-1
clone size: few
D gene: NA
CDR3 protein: CATSDSTRDTQYF
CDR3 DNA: TGTGCCACCAGTGATTCCACTAGAGATACGCAGTATTTT

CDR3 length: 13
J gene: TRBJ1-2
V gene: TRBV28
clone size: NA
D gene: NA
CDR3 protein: CASSLGGGYGYTF
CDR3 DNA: TGTGCCAGCTCCTTAGGTGGAGGGTATGGCTACACCTTC

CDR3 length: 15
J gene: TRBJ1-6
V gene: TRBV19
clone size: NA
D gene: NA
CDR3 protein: CASSTADFSNSPLHF
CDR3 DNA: TGTGCCAGTAGTACCGCGGACTTTAGCAATTCACCCCTCCACTTT

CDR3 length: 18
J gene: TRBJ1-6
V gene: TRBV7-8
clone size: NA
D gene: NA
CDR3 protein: CASSLAVRGSSYNSPLHF
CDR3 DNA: TGTGCCAGCAGCTTAGCGGTTAGAGGGAGCTCCTATAATTCACCCCTCCACTTT

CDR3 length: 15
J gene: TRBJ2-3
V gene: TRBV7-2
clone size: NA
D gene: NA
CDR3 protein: CASSQDRLSTDTQYF
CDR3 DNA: TGTGCCAGCAGCCAAGACAGGTTGAGCACAGATACGCAGTATTTT

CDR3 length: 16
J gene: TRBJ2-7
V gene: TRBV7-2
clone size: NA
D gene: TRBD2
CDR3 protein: CASSLAMAGGSYEQYF
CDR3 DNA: TGTGCCAGCAGCTTAGCGATGGCGGGAGGGTCCTACGAGCAGTACTTC

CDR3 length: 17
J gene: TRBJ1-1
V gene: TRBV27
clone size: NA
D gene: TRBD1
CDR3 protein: CASSLSNFEGANTEAFF
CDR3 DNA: TGTGCCAGCAGTTTATCGAATTTTGAGGGGGCGAACACTGAAGCTTTCTTT

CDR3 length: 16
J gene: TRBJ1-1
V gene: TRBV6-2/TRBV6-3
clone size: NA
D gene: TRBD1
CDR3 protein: CASSYEQGAWGTEAFF
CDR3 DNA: TGTGCCAGCAGTTATGAGCAGGGGGCATGGGGCACTGAAGCTTTCTTT

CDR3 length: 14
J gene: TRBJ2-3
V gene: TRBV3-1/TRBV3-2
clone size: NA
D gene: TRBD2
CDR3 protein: CASRGLAVPDTQYF
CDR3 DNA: TGTGCCAGCAGGGGACTAGCGGTCCCAGATACGCAGTATTTT

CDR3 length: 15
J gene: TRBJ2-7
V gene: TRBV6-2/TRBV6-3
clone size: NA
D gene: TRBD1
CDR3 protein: CASSPLRDRGYEQYF
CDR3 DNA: TGTGCCAGCAGCCCTCTCCGGGACAGGGGCTACGAGCAGTACTTC

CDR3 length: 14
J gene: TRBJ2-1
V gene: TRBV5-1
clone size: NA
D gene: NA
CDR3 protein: CASSLGQVKDEQFF
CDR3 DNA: TGCGCCAGCAGCTTGGGACAGGTGAAGGATGAGCAGTTCTTC